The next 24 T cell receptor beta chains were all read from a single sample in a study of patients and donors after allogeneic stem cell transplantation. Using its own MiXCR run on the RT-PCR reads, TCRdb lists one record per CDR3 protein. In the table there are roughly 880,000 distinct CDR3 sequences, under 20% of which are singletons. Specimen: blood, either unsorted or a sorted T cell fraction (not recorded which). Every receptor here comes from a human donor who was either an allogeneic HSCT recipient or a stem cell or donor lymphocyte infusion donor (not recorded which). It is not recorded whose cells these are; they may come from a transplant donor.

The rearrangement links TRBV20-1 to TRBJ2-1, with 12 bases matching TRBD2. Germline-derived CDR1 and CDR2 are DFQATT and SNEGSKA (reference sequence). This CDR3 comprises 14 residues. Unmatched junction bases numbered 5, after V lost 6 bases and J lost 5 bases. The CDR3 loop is CSAELAGGDNEQFF. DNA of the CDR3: TGCAGTGCCGAGCTAGCGGGGGGGGACAATGAGCAGTTCTTC.

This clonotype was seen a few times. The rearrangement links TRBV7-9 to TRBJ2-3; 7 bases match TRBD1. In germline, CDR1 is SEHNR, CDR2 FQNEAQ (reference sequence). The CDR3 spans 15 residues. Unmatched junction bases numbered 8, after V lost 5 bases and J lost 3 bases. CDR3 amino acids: CASSTRDRPTDTQYF. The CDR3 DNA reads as TGTGCCAGCAGCACTAGGGACAGACCTACAGATACGCAGTATTTT.

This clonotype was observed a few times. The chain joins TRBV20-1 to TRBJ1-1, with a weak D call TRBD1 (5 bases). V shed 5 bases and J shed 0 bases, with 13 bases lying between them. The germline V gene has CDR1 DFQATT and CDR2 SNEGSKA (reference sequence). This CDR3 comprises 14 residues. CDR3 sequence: CSASLGPMNTEAFF. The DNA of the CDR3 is TGCAGTGCTTCTTTGGGACCGATGAACACTGAAGCTTTCTTT.

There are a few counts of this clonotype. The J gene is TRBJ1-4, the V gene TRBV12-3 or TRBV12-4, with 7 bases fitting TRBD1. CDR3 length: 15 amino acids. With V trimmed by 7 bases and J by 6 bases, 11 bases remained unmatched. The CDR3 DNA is TGTGCCAGCAAAAAAGCGGACAGGACTTATGAAAAACTGTTTTTT. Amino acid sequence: CASKKADRTYEKLFF.

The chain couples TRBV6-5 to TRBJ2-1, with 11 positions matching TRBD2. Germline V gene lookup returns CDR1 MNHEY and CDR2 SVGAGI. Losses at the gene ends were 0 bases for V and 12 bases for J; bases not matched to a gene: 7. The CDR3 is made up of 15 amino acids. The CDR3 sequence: CASSYSTSGELGQFF. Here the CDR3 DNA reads TGTGCCAGCAGTTACTCGACTAGCGGGGAATTGGGGCAGTTCTTC.

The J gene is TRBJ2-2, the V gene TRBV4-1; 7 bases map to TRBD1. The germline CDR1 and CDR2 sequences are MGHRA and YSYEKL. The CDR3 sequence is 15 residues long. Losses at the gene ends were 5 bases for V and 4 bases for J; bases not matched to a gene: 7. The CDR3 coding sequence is TGCGCCAGCAGCACCCGACAGGGCGGCACCGGGGAGCTGTTTTTT. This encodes CASSTRQGGTGELFF.

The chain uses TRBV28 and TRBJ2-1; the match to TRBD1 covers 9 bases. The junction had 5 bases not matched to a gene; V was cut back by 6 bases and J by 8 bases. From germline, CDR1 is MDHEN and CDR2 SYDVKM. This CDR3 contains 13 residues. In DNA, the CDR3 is TGTGCCAGCAGGGGCCGGACAGGGGATGAGCAGTTCTTC. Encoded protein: CASRGRTGDEQFF.

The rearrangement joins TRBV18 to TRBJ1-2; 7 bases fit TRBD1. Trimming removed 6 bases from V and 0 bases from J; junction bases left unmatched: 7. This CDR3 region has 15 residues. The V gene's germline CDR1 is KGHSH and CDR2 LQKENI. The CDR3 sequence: CASSGTADTNYGYTF. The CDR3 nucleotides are TGTGCCAGCTCCGGGACAGCAGATACTAACTATGGCTACACCTTC.

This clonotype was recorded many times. The DNA for the CDR3 is TGCAGCGTTGAATGGAAGACAGGGGGCAACTATGGCTACACCTTC. Its protein product is CSVEWKTGGNYGYTF. The V gene is TRBV29-1, the J gene TRBJ1-2; 10 nucleotides line up with TRBD1. Trimming took 2 bases from V and 2 from J; bases not matched to a gene: 5. The CDR3 consists of 15 residues. Germline CDR1 reads SQVTM; CDR2 reads ANQGSEA.

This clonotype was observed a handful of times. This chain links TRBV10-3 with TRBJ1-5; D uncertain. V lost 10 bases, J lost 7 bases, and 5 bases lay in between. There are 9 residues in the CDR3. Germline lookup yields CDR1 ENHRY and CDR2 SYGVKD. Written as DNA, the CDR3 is TGTGCCACCCGCCAGCCCCAGCATTTT. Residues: CATRQPQHF.

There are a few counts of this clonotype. The CDR3 sequence is CASSYYSSGANVLTF. CDR3 sequence (DNA): TGCGCCAGCAGCTATTACAGCTCTGGGGCCAACGTCCTGACTTTC. This chain connects TRBV5-1 to TRBJ2-6, with D unclear. The length of the CDR3 is 15 residues. Germline V gene data show CDR1 as SGHRS and CDR2 as YFSETQ. V was shortened by 3 bases and J by 0 bases, with 7 bases between the two germline ends.

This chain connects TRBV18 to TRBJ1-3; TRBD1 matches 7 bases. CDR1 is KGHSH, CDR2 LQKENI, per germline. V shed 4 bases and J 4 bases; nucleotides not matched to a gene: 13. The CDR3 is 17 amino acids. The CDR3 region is CASSLKMGTERGNTIYF. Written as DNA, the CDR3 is TGTGCCAGCTCACTGAAAATGGGGACAGAGCGAGGAAACACCATATATTTT.

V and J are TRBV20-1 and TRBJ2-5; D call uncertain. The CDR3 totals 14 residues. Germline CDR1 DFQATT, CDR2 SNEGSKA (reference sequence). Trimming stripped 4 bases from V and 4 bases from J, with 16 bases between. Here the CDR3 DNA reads TGCAGTGCTATAATGGGCCAAATTGGAGAGACCCAGTACTTC. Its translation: CSAIMGQIGETQYF.

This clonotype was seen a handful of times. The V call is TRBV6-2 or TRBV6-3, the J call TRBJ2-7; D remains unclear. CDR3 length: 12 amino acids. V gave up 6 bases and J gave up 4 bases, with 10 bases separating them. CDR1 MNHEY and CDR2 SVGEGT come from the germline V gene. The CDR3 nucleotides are TGTGCCAGCAGCGCCAGCAATTACGAGCAGTACTTC. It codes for CASSASNYEQYF.

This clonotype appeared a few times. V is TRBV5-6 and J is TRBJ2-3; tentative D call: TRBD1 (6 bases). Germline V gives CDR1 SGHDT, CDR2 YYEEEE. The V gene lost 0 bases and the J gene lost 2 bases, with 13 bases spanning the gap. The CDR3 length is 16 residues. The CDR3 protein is CASSLETGRFTDTQYF. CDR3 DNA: TGTGCCAGCAGCTTGGAGACAGGCAGGTTCACAGATACGCAGTATTTT.

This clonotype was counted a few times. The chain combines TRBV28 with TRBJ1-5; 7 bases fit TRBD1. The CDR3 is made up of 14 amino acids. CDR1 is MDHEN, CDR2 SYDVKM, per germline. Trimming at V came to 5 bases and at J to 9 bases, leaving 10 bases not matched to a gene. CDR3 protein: CASSMSRDSTPQHF. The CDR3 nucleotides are TGTGCCAGCAGTATGTCGAGGGACAGTACGCCCCAGCATTTT.

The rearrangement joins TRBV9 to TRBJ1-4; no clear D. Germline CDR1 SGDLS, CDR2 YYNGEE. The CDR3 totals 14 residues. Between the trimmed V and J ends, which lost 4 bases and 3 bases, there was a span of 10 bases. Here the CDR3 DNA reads TGTGCCAGCAGCCGCAGCCCCGCTAATGAAAAACTGTTTTTT. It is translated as CASSRSPANEKLFF.

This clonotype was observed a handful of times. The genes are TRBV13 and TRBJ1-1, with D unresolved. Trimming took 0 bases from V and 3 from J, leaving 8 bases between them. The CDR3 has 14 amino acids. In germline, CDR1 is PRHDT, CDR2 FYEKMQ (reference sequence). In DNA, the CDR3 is TGTGCCAGCAGCTTAGGACCGCCGCACACTGAAGCTTTCTTT. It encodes CASSLGPPHTEAFF.

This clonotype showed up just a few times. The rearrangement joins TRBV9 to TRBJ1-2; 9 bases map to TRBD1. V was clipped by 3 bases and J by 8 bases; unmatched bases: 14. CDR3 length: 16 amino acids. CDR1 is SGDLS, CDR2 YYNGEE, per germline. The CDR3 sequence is CASSASGTGKVSGYTF. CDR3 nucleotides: TGTGCCAGCAGCGCGTCCGGGACAGGGAAAGTCTCCGGCTACACCTTC.

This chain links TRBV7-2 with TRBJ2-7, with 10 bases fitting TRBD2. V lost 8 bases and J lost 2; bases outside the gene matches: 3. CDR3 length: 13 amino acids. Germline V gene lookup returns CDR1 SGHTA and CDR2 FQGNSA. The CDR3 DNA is TGTGCCAGCCAACTAGCGGGGACCTACGAGCAGTACTTC. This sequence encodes CASQLAGTYEQYF.

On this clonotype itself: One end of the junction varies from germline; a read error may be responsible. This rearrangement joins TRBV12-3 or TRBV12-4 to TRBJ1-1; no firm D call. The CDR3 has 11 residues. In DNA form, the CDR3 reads TGTGCCAGCAGTTTGGGGAAACAGATGATCTTT. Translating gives CASSLGKQMIF.

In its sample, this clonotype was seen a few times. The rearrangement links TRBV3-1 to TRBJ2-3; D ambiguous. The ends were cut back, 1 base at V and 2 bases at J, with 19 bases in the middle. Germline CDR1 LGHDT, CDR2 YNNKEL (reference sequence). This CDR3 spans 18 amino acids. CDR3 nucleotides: TGTGCCAGCAGCCAAGTTTTTGGTTGGCCGGGCAACACAGATACGCAGTATTTT. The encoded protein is CASSQVFGWPGNTDTQYF.

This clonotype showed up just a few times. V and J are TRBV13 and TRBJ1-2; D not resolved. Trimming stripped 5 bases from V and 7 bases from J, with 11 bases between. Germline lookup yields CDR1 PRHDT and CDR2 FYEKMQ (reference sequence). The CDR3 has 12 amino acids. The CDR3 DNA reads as TGTGCCAGCAGCCCCGGTCGTGGTGGCTACACCTTC. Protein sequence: CASSPGRGGYTF.

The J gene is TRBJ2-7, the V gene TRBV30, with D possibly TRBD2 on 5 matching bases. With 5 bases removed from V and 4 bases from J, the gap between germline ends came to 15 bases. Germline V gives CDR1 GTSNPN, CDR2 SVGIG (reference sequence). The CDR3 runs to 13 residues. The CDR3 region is CAWERERTYEQYF. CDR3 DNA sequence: TGTGCCTGGGAAAGGGAGAGGACTTACGAGCAGTACTTC.